The 24 T cell receptor beta chains below come from one sample, sequenced in a study of T cells in localized non-small cell lung cancer. Some clones are missing from TCRdb's copy, which holds only in-frame ones; the method was immunoSEQ multiplex PCR. The top ten hold approximately 22% of the sample, which has approximately 83,000 clones, around nine tenths seen once. The sequences come from peripheral blood, collected before any cancer treatment. These receptors were obtained from a woman between 40 and 69 years old with stage I squamous cell lung carcinoma.

The rearrangement joins TRBV5-4 to TRBJ2-1; possibly TRBD1 for D (6 bases). The length of the CDR3 is 15 residues. V was pared by 3 bases and J by 2 bases, with 12 bases between. In germline, CDR1 is SGHNT, CDR2 YYREEE (reference sequence). CDR3 DNA: TGTGCCAGCAGCTCGAGTGGGGGCCCCTACAATGAGCAGTTCTTC. Amino acids: CASSSSGGPYNEQFF.

The count of this clone is one. CDR3 sequence (DNA): TGTGCCATCAGTGAGGGAGGGGACAGGGGTGATCAGCCCCAGCATTTT. It is translated as CAISEGGDRGDQPQHF. The V call is TRBV10-3, the J call TRBJ1-5; 10 bases are shared with TRBD1. Germline values: CDR1 ENHRY, CDR2 SYGVKD. This CDR3 has 16 residues. Unmatched junction bases numbered 6, after V lost 2 bases and J lost 5 bases.

The CDR3 nucleotides read TGTGCCAGCAGCCTCACGAAGATTAGCGGGTTTTACAATGAGCAGTTCTTC. Its protein is CASSLTKISGFYNEQFF. The rearrangement joins TRBV4-2 to TRBJ2-1, with TRBD2 matching over 7 bases. V shed 4 bases, J shed 4 bases, and the junction held 13 bases outside the gene matches. CDR3 size: 17 residues. Germline values: CDR1 LGHNA, CDR2 YNFKEQ.

This clone showed up just once. V usage is TRBV30 and J usage is TRBJ2-7; 10 nucleotides line up with TRBD2. The trim removed 5 bases at V and 4 bases at J, leaving 2 bases unmatched. The germline V gene encodes CDR1 GTSNPN and CDR2 SVGIG (reference sequence). The length of the CDR3 is 12 residues. The CDR3 sequence is CAWGAGGYEQYF. CDR3 nucleotide sequence: TGTGCCTGGGGAGCGGGGGGGTACGAGCAGTACTTC.

The chain is built from TRBV10-3 and TRBJ1-1; 7 bases align to TRBD1. Germline V gene data show CDR1 as ENHRY and CDR2 as SYGVKD. Unmatched junction bases numbered 2, after V lost 7 bases and J lost 0 bases. This CDR3 contains 13 residues. The CDR3 DNA is TGTGCCATCACGGGACAGTTGAACACTGAAGCTTTCTTT. Its protein is CAITGQLNTEAFF.

CDR3 in amino acids: CASSIYQGQGNSPLHF. Written as DNA, the CDR3 is TGTGCCAGTAGTATCTATCAGGGACAAGGTAATTCACCCCTCCACTTT. This sequence joins TRBV19 and TRBJ1-6, with a weak D call TRBD1 (6 bases). The germline CDR1 and CDR2 sequences are LNHDA and SQIVND (reference sequence). Trimming took off 3 bases at V and 6 bases at J, with 15 bases between the two ends. The CDR3 length is 16 residues.

In its sample, this clone was seen a few times. This chain uses TRBV2 with TRBJ2-3, with D hard to call. Trimming removed 7 bases at V and 0 bases at J, with 14 bases between. The germline CDR1 and CDR2 sequences are SNHLY and FYNNEI. There are 15 residues in the CDR3. The CDR3 reads CASTLESRSTDTQYF. DNA of the CDR3: TGTGCCAGCACTTTGGAGTCCCGGAGCACAGATACGCAGTATTTT.

CDR3 sequence reads: CASSQDTDRGNRMNTEAFF. The CDR3 coding sequence is TGCGCCAGCAGCCAAGATACTGATAGGGGAAATCGGATGAACACTGAAGCTTTCTTT. The chain couples TRBV4-1 to TRBJ1-1; maybe TRBD1 (5 bases). The CDR3 covers 19 residues. The germline V and J ends were trimmed by 0 bases and 0 bases, with 20 bases remaining between them. Germline CDR1 reads MGHRA; CDR2 reads YSYEKL.

V gene TRBV10-3 combines with J gene TRBJ1-1; D gene ambiguous. Per the germline V gene, CDR1 is ENHRY and CDR2 is SYGVKD. This CDR3 contains 13 residues. V was cut by 7 bases and J by 4 bases, with 13 bases left in between. CDR3 region: CAIKTESVTEAFF. The CDR3 DNA reads as TGTGCCATCAAAACGGAGTCGGTCACTGAAGCTTTCTTT.

This clone was recorded only once. The V gene is TRBV23-1, the J gene TRBJ1-2; D remains unclear. TRBV23-1 is an ORF; its function is uncertain. This CDR3 has 12 residues. Trimming stripped 3 bases from V and 4 bases from J, with 6 bases between. The CDR3 region has the DNA TGCGCCAGCAGTCAGAGACCCTATGGCTACACCTTC. This gives the protein CASSQRPYGYTF.

The chain recombines TRBV6-5 with TRBJ1-1; tentative D call: TRBD1 (5 bases). Germline CDR1 and CDR2: MNHEY and SVGAGI. There are 15 residues in the CDR3. V was cut by 7 bases and J by 4 bases, with 19 bases left in between. The CDR3 DNA follows: TGTGCCAGCATCTACGGGACGGAAAGGGGCACTGAAGCTTTCTTT. Translation gives CASIYGTERGTEAFF.

The chain couples TRBV13 to TRBJ1-3; D possibly corresponds to TRBD1 (6 bases). V shed 5 bases and J shed 4 bases, with 18 bases lying between them. Germline V gene sequence: CDR1 PRHDT, CDR2 FYEKMQ (reference sequence). The CDR3 is 16 amino acids. CDR3 amino acids: CASSPDGGPGGNTIYF. CDR3 bases: TGTGCCAGCAGCCCCGACGGGGGGCCGGGAGGAAACACCATATATTTT.

The chain employs TRBV4-1 and TRBJ2-1, with D maybe TRBD1 (5 bases). Trimming stripped 1 base from V and 14 bases from J, with 9 bases between. The germline V gene has CDR1 MGHRA and CDR2 YSYEKL. The CDR3 spans 11 residues. CDR3 protein: CASSQARAKFF. For the CDR3, the DNA is TGCGCCAGCAGCCAAGCCAGGGCCAAGTTCTTC.

The chain recombines TRBV6-4 with TRBJ1-1; a weak D match, TRBD1 (5 bases). The germline V and J ends were trimmed by 8 bases and 2 bases, with 12 bases remaining between them. The V gene's germline CDR1 is MRHNA and CDR2 SNTAGT. This CDR3 has 13 residues. DNA of the CDR3: TGTGCCAGCGCGCAGGGACCAAACACTGAAGCTTTCTTT. It codes for CASAQGPNTEAFF.

The V gene is TRBV19, the J gene TRBJ1-4, with TRBD1 matching 8 bases. V shed 4 bases, J shed 12 bases, and the junction held 10 bases outside the gene matches. This CDR3 is 14 amino acids long. Germline CDR1 LNHDA, CDR2 SQIVND (reference sequence). CDR3 in amino acids: CASSTTGGTGELFF. CDR3 in DNA: TGTGCCAGTAGTACAACAGGGGGAACCGGGGAACTGTTTTTT. Full variable domain (remainder filled in from reference TRBV19 and TRBJ1-4): DGGITQSPKYLFRKEGQNVTLSCEQNLNHDAMYWYRQDPGQGLRLIYYSQIVNDFQKGDIAEGYSVSREKKESFPLTVTSAQKNPTAFYLCASSTTGGTGELFFGSGTQLSVL.

This clone came up once. The chain combines TRBV27 with TRBJ1-2, with D possibly matching TRBD1 (6 bases). Trimming pared 8 bases from V and 1 base from J, leaving 11 bases between. The germline V gene encodes CDR1 MNHEY and CDR2 SMNVEV (reference sequence). CDR3 size: 13 residues. The CDR3 sequence: CASGGQLNYGYTF. For the CDR3, the DNA is TGTGCCAGCGGCGGACAGCTTAACTATGGCTACACCTTC.

In this sample, this clone turned up once. The genes are TRBV21-1 and TRBJ1-2; the table assigns TRBD1, which was not confirmed against the DNA. TRBV21-1 is annotated as a pseudogene. CDR3 size: 15 residues. In DNA, the CDR3 is TGTGCCAGCAGCAAAGCAGACAGGGAGACCTATGGCTACACCTTC. Its translation is CASSKADRETYGYTF.

The chain uses TRBV27 and TRBJ1-6; tentatively, D is TRBD1 (5 bases). Trimming shortened V by 3 bases and J by 8 bases, and 11 bases separated the two germline ends. The CDR3 is made up of 14 amino acids. CDR1 MNHEY and CDR2 SMNVEV come from the germline V gene (reference sequence). The CDR3 DNA reads as TGTGCCAGCAGTTTCAGGGATAGTTATTCACCCCTCCACTTT. It encodes CASSFRDSYSPLHF.

The chain is built from TRBV5-5 and TRBJ2-7; 7 bases agree with TRBD1. CDR3 length: 14 amino acids. V lost 0 bases and J lost 6; bases outside the gene matches: 6. Germline assignment: CDR1 SGHKS and CDR2 YYEKEE (reference sequence). The CDR3 DNA follows: TGTGCCAGCAGCTTGGGCCGGGACAGAACCGAGCAGTACTTC. Its translation is CASSLGRDRTEQYF.

The J gene is TRBJ1-5, the V gene TRBV6-4; a possible D gene is TRBD1 (5 bases). The CDR3 is 14 residues long. Trimming took 3 bases from V and 6 from J, leaving 12 bases between them. Germline loops: CDR1 MRHNA, CDR2 SNTAGT. CDR3 nucleotide sequence: TGTGCCAGCAGTGAGGCAGGGTTCGGTCAGCCCCAGCATTTT. This translates into CASSEAGFGQPQHF.

The J gene is TRBJ1-1, the V gene TRBV28; D perhaps matches TRBD1 (5 bases). This CDR3 comprises 14 residues. Looked up from germline, CDR1 is MDHEN and CDR2 is SYDVKM. V shed 5 bases and J shed 5 bases, with 15 bases lying between them. The CDR3 sequence: CASSVQGGGTEAFF. The DNA for the CDR3 is TGTGCCAGCAGTGTCCAGGGAGGCGGGACTGAAGCTTTCTTT.

The rearrangement links TRBV10-1 to TRBJ1-1; no definite D call. Trimming took 2 bases from V and 5 from J, leaving 9 bases between them. Looked up from germline, CDR1 is WNHNN and CDR2 is SYGVQD (reference sequence). The CDR3 has 13 residues. CDR3 sequence: CASSEDGRTEAFF. CDR3 in DNA: TGCGCCAGCAGTGAGGACGGGAGGACTGAAGCTTTCTTT.

The chain uses TRBV5-1 and TRBJ2-7, with TRBD1 matching 10 bases. Germline CDR1 SGHRS, CDR2 YFSETQ. V was pared by 3 bases and J by 5 bases, with 11 bases of the junction left unmatched. This CDR3 region has 16 residues. The CDR3 is CASSSSVGTGVNEQYF. The CDR3 DNA reads TGCGCCAGCAGCTCATCCGTCGGGACAGGGGTCAACGAGCAGTACTTC.

CDR3 protein: CASSGQAFSGELFF. The CDR3 bases are TGTGCCAGTAGTGGACAGGCTTTCTCCGGGGAGCTGTTTTTT. V and J are TRBV19 and TRBJ2-2, with 7 bases lining up with TRBD1. The junction had 6 bases not matched to a gene; V was cut back by 5 bases and J by 6 bases. The CDR3 contains 14 residues. The germline gives CDR1 LNHDA, CDR2 SQIVND (reference sequence).